These T cell receptor beta chains were read from a single sample in a study of T cells in Graves' hyperthyroidism and ophthalmopathy. From the multiplex PCR reads, TCRdb called clonotypes with MiXCR, one entry per CDR3 protein. In the table there are 500,000 to 750,000 distinct CDR3 sequences, approximately 14% of which are singletons. The sequencing input was blood. The receptors were sampled from a woman aged 30 to 39 with Graves' hyperthyroidism. The CDR3 runs from the conserved cysteine through the conserved F or W. A D gene is named only where the DNA matches it firmly. The size of a clone is reported for some rows only, either as once, few or many, or as a class for expanded clones.

d_gene | j_gene | v_gene | abundance | CDR3aa | CDR3nt
- | TRBJ2-5 | TRBV5-1 | many | CASSLASPETQYF | TGCGCCAGCAGCTTGGCTTCGCCTGAGACCCAGTACTTC
- | TRBJ1-2 | TRBV7-2 | many | CASSFLVDYGYTF | TGTGCCAGCAGCTTCCTGGTGGACTATGGCTACACCTTC
- | TRBJ1-1 | TRBV6-1 | - | CASNRKPNTEAFF | TGTGCCAGCAATCGGAAACCGAACACTGAAGCTTTCTTT
TRBD2 | TRBJ2-1 | TRBV28 | many | CASSLVAGGREQFF | TGTGCCAGCAGTTTAGTAGCGGGAGGGCGGGAGCAGTTCTTC
- | TRBJ2-3 | TRBV12-3/TRBV12-4 | many | CASSLLLSLTDTQYF | TGTGCCAGCAGTTTATTACTATCCCTCACAGATACGCAGTATTTT
TRBD2 | TRBJ2-1 | TRBV24-1 | few | CATSDFPSASGSTDEQFF | TGTGCCACCAGTGATTTCCCCTCGGCCAGCGGGAGTACCGATGAGCAGTTCTTC
- | TRBJ1-1 | TRBV5-1 | many | CASSIPPHTEAFF | TGCGCCAGCAGCATCCCCCCCCACACTGAAGCTTTCTTT
TRBD2 | TRBJ2-7 | TRBV27 | many | CASSSGLAGVGYEQYF | TGTGCCAGCAGTTCCGGACTAGCGGGAGTAGGGTACGAGCAGTACTTC
TRBD1 | TRBJ1-1 | TRBV30 | - | CAWRLAGTGNTEAFF | TGTGCCTGGAGACTAGCCGGGACAGGGAACACTGAAGCTTTCTTT
- | TRBJ2-3 | TRBV7-9 | many | CASSPTFRSDTQYF | TGTGCCAGCAGTCCCACCTTTAGATCAGATACGCAGTATTTT
TRBD1 | TRBJ1-1 | TRBV30 | - | CAWSPSRGQGGTEAFF | TGTGCCTGGAGTCCATCACGCGGACAGGGTGGCACTGAAGCTTTCTTT
- | TRBJ2-4 | TRBV6-2/TRBV6-3 | many | CASSYSSRFGQKNIQYF | TGTGCCAGCAGTTACTCGAGCCGCTTCGGACAGAAAAACATTCAGTACTTC
- | TRBJ1-2 | TRBV20-1 | many | CSASEIGKGYGYTF | TGCAGTGCTTCAGAGATAGGAAAGGGGTATGGCTACACCTTC
- | TRBJ1-1 | TRBV20-1 | many | CSPKNTEAFF | TGCAGTCCCAAGAACACTGAAGCTTTCTTT
- | TRBJ2-3 | TRBV29-1 | many | CSAFVGSTDTQYF | TGCAGCGCGTTTGTTGGTTCCACAGATACGCAGTATTTT
TRBD1 | TRBJ1-6 | TRBV7-9 | - | CASSSGTGGYNSPLHF | TGTGCCAGCAGCTCAGGGACAGGGGGGTATAATTCACCCCTCCACTTT
TRBD1 | TRBJ2-2 | TRBV6-1 | few | CASSHNRGQGNTGELFF | TGTGCCAGCAGCCACAATAGGGGACAGGGGAACACCGGGGAGCTGTTTTTT
- | TRBJ1-6 | TRBV6-1 | - | CASSERGYNSPLHF | TGTGCCAGCAGTGAACGCGGCTATAATTCACCCCTCCACTTT
- | TRBJ2-3 | TRBV29-1 | many | CSVVLSTDTQYF | TGCAGCGTTGTTCTTAGCACAGATACGCAGTATTTT
- | TRBJ1-1 | TRBV18 | - | CASYLRGGHTEAFF | TGTGCCAGCTACCTCCGGGGGGGTCACACTGAAGCTTTCTTT
TRBD2 | TRBJ2-1 | TRBV20-1 | few | CSATGQVGAPSGSREQFF | TGCAGTGCTACTGGGCAGGTTGGGGCACCTAGCGGGAGTCGAGAGCAGTTCTTC
TRBD1 | TRBJ2-4 | TRBV18 | many | CASSPETGSRNIQYF | TGTGCCAGCTCACCAGAGACAGGGTCGAGGAACATTCAGTACTTC
TRBD1 | TRBJ1-1 | TRBV12-3/TRBV12-4 | many | CASTRSGQGSTEAFF | TGTGCCAGCACCCGATCGGGACAGGGTAGCACTGAAGCTTTCTTT
TRBD1 | TRBJ1-1 | TRBV7-6 | many | CASSSGTGGRGTEAFF | TGTGCCAGCAGCTCCGGGACAGGGGGCCGTGGCACTGAAGCTTTCTTT
TRBD1 | TRBJ2-2 | TRBV3-1 | many | CASSPGQGFTGELFF | TGTGCCAGCAGCCCCGGACAGGGATTCACCGGGGAGCTGTTTTTT
- | TRBJ1-2 | TRBV11-2 | many | CASSFPGESGYGYTF | TGTGCCAGCAGCTTTCCAGGGGAGTCGGGCTATGGCTACACCTTC
- | TRBJ1-2 | TRBV10-1 | - | CASSLDLGGYGYTF | TGCGCCAGCAGCTTGGACCTCGGGGGCTATGGCTACACCTTC
- | TRBJ2-2 | TRBV5-4 | - | CASTPGTDTGELFF | TGTGCCAGCACCCCCGGGACGGACACCGGGGAGCTGTTTTTT
TRBD2 | TRBJ2-3 | TRBV19 | - | CASSIAGGSPRRDTQYF | TGTGCCAGTAGTATAGCGGGGGGGTCGCCCCGTCGAGATACGCAGTATTTT
TRBD2 | TRBJ2-3 | TRBV7-2 | - | CASSLLAGEFTDTQYF | TGTGCCAGCAGCTTGCTAGCGGGAGAATTCACAGATACGCAGTATTTT
- | TRBJ2-5 | TRBV12-3/TRBV12-4 | - | CACSRTPAIQETQYF | TGTGCCTGCTCCAGGACACCCGCGATACAAGAGACCCAGTACTTC
TRBD1 | TRBJ1-5 | TRBV12-3/TRBV12-4 | - | CASTSTGGREPQHF | TGTGCCAGCACCAGCACAGGGGGCCGGGAGCCCCAGCATTTT
- | TRBJ1-2 | TRBV7-9 | few | CASSIGHETNTF | TGTGCCAGCAGCATAGGCCACGAAACCAACACCTTC
- | TRBJ2-7 | TRBV11-2 | - | CASSPQGAPDEQYF | TGTGCCAGCAGCCCACAGGGAGCGCCGGACGAGCAGTACTTC
TRBD2 | TRBJ2-1 | TRBV27 | - | CASTTSRDYEPNEQFF | TGTGCCAGCACAACTTCCCGGGACTACGAACCCAATGAGCAGTTCTTC
TRBD1 | TRBJ1-2 | TRBV27 | many | CASRGGFGYGYTF | TGTGCCAGCAGAGGGGGCTTCGGTTACGGCTACACCTTC
- | TRBJ2-7 | TRBV5-1 | - | CASSLRPLTGLLSYEQYF | TGCGCCAGCAGTCTCCGCCCTCTAACAGGGTTGTTATCCTACGAGCAGTACTTC
TRBD2 | TRBJ2-7 | TRBV29-1 | many | CSVEKTSGKRYEQYF | TGCAGCGTTGAGAAGACTAGCGGGAAGAGGTACGAGCAGTACTTC
- | TRBJ1-1 | TRBV7-9 | - | CASRSVFTEAFF | TGTGCCAGTCGGTCGGTGTTCACTGAAGCTTTCTTT
- | TRBJ2-7 | TRBV28 | many | CASIQGGPSYEQYF | TGTGCCAGCATTCAGGGGGGCCCCTCCTACGAGCAGTACTTC
- | TRBJ1-1 | TRBV11-2 | many | CASSSQGCEAFF | TGTGCCAGCAGCTCACAGGGTTGTGAAGCTTTCTTT
- | TRBJ2-7 | TRBV20-1 | few | CSARGWGLLSYEQYF | TGCAGTGCCCGGGGGTGGGGACTCCTCTCCTACGAGCAGTACTTC
- | TRBJ2-2 | TRBV30 | many | CAWTGVTGELFF | TGTGCCTGGACAGGGGTTACCGGGGAGCTGTTTTTT
- | TRBJ2-2 | TRBV4-2 | few | CASSQDPGTLNTGELFF | TGTGCCAGCAGCCAAGACCCGGGGACCCTGAACACCGGGGAGCTGTTTTTT
TRBD1 | TRBJ2-7 | TRBV10-3 | many | CAIKDGTASYEQYF | TGTGCCATCAAAGACGGGACAGCCTCCTACGAGCAGTACTTC
TRBD2 | TRBJ2-7 | TRBV20-1 | - | CSAPSRGLGTYEQYF | TGCAGTGCCCCAAGCAGGGGACTAGGGACCTACGAGCAGTACTTC
- | TRBJ1-1 | TRBV19 | - | CASSTPLGQMNTEAFF | TGTGCCAGTAGCACCCCCCTTGGACAGATGAACACTGAAGCTTTCTTT
- | TRBJ2-1 | TRBV12-5 | many | CASGLYDNEQFF | TGTGCTAGTGGTTTATACGACAATGAGCAGTTCTTC